This T cell receptor (beta chain) was found in a study of blood T cells in healthy people across ages. Study summary: About one barcoded beta molecule was captured per two T cells (by template switching). General observations from the study: Underestimates were what the diversity estimates from one million T cells were considered to be.

All donors came from Russia, were Caucasian and healthy, and spanned ages roughly 6 to 100. The amount of total RNA extracted per sample was at least 5.5 micrograms. On this clonotype itself: Its antigen is still unknown.

CDR1 DFQATT and CDR2 SNEGSKA come from the germline V gene (reference sequence). The CDR3 runs 15 residues. Trimming shortened V by 0 bases and J by 6 bases, and 16 bases separated the two germline ends. A J-beta primer mix and a sample-barcoded 5' primer were used in a second PCR of about 7 to 11 cycles. TCRdb recomputed calls from the 5' RACE reads with MiXCR, one row per CDR3 protein. This table has under 800,000 distinct CDR3 sequences, 43% appearing once. Sequenced input: blood. The chain carries TRBV20-1 and TRBJ2-3, with a tentative D call TRBD2 (6 bases). The TCR was taken from a woman in her sixties in good health. In DNA form, the CDR3 reads TGCAGTGCTAGAGATTGGGTCGGGAGAATGGATACGCAGTATTTT. Protein sequence: CSARDWVGRMDTQYF.